One and the same sample provided the 6 T cell receptor beta chains below, sequenced in a study of response to subunit inactivated influenza vaccine. TCRdb ran MiXCR on the RT-PCR reads and lists one entry per CDR3 protein. The data show roughly 630,000 distinct CDR3 sequences, roughly 15% seen once. This specimen consisted of PBMCs from blood, obtained 14 to 15 days before vaccination. These receptors all stem from a man aged 50 to 59 who received an inactivated influenza vaccine.

This clonotype showed up many times. The chain has TRBV6-2 or TRBV6-3 and TRBJ1-2; TRBD1 is a possible D gene (5 bases). Germline CDR1 and CDR2: MNHEY and SVGEGT. The CDR3 runs 14 residues. V lost 5 bases, J lost 3 bases, and 13 bases lay in between. The CDR3 loop is CASSAPGTYYGYTF. DNA of the CDR3: TGTGCCAGCAGTGCCCCCGGGACTTACTATGGCTACACCTTC.

This chain joins TRBV9 and TRBJ2-3; tentative D call: TRBD2 (5 bases). Between the trimmed V and J ends, which lost 0 bases and 1 base, there was a span of 9 bases. The germline V gene encodes CDR1 SGDLS and CDR2 YYNGEE. This CDR3 spans 15 amino acids. CDR3 sequence: CASSVEGDRTDTQYF. DNA for the CDR3: TGTGCCAGCAGCGTAGAGGGAGACCGCACAGATACGCAGTATTTT. Looking up the rest from reference TRBV9 and TRBJ2-3 gives the full variable domain: DSGVTQTPKHLITATGQRVTLRCSPRSGDLSVYWYQQSLDQGLQFLIQYYNGEERAKGNILERFSAQQFPDLHSELNLSSLELGDSALYFCASSVEGDRTDTQYFGPGTRLTVL.

This clonotype was detected a few times. The chain couples TRBV25-1 to TRBJ1-1, with D possibly TRBD1 on 5 matching bases. Germline CDR1 and CDR2: MGHDK and SYGVNS. The V gene lost 4 bases and the J gene lost 11 bases, with 14 bases spanning the gap. This CDR3 region has 12 residues. The CDR3 sequence: CASSGDGPSAFF. In DNA, the CDR3 is TGTGCCAGCAGTGGGGACGGACCTTCGGCTTTCTTT.

On this clonotype: A read error may produce the germline difference seen at one junction end. This chain joins TRBV7-7 and TRBJ2-1; TRBD1 matches at 7 bases. The CDR3 contains 16 residues. CDR1 is SSHAT, CDR2 FNYEAQ, per germline (reference sequence). The CDR3: CAISLATGVSYNEQFF. The CDR3 DNA follows: TGTGCCATCAGCTTGGCCACAGGGGTATCCTACAATGAGCAGTTCTTC.

The chain has TRBV19 and TRBJ2-1; 9 bases align to TRBD1. This CDR3 comprises 13 residues. Germline trimming cut 10 bases from V and 3 bases from J; bases unmatched to any gene: 4. Germline lookup yields CDR1 LNHDA and CDR2 SQIVND (reference sequence). CDR3 sequence reads: CATGQGIYNEQFF. For the CDR3, the DNA is TGTGCCACGGGACAGGGAATCTACAATGAGCAGTTCTTC. Full variable domain (outside the CDR3, taken from reference TRBV19 and TRBJ2-1): DGGITQSPKYLFRKEGQNVTLSCEQNLNHDAMYWYRQDPGQGLRLIYYSQIVNDFQKGDIAEGYSVSREKKESFPLTVTSAQKNPTAFYLCATGQGIYNEQFFGPGTRLTVL.

This chain joins TRBV2 and TRBJ2-1; D unclear. The CDR3 extends over 13 amino acids. Looked up from germline, CDR1 is SNHLY and CDR2 is FYNNEI. Trimming took off 4 bases at V and 6 bases at J, with 10 bases between the two ends. The CDR3 here is CASSVMAFNEQFF. CDR3 sequence (DNA): TGTGCCAGCAGTGTCATGGCCTTCAATGAGCAGTTCTTC.